This TCR beta chain was obtained from a study of blood T cells in healthy people across ages. Background on the study: There was about one barcoded beta molecule captured by template switching per two T cells. Study results and limitations: Long-lived donors had more naive CD4+ cells and higher diversity than aged donors.

Germline values: CDR1 SGHTA, CDR2 FQGNSA. V lost 5 bases to trimming and J lost 3 bases; unmatched junction nucleotides: 5. The length of the CDR3 is 15 residues. Concerning this clonotype itself: Its antigen is not known.

A second PCR, run for about 6 to 11 cycles, used a sample-barcoded 5' primer plus a J-beta primer mix. In TCRdb, the 5' RACE reads were re-called with MiXCR into one record per CDR3 protein. The sample lists roughly 900,000 distinct CDR3 sequences, around 49% seen once, with under 15% in the top ten. This chain uses TRBV7-2 with TRBJ2-7; 12 bases map to TRBD2. This TCR came from a young man in good health. The sample comprised blood. CDR3 DNA: TGTGCCAGCAGCCGATCGACTAGCGGGGGCTACGAGCAGTACTTC. Translated, it gives CASSRSTSGGYEQYF.